Described below is a single T cell receptor beta chain sequence and its context. Its antigen is currently unknown. One end of the junction is discordant with germline, which a read error may explain. For ophthalmopathy patients, the Clinical Activity Score was at least 3 and the NOSPECS grade at least 4; duration was under 3 months. Criteria for exclusion of patients were uncontrolled infection, other autoimmune disease, pregnancy or lactation. This sample holds PBMCs from 9.5 to 10 ml fresh peripheral blood. These data come from a study of T cells in Graves' hyperthyroidism and ophthalmopathy. Study-wide findings and caveats: Most expanded thyroid clonotypes above 0.001 recurred in blood.

Germline loops: CDR1 SGHVS, CDR2 FNYEAQ. This CDR3 is built from 14 residues. The investigators amplified TCR beta CDR3 regions from RNA transcripts. First-round RT-PCR targeting the TCR CDR3 was performed with the HTBI primer set. TCRdb reprocessed the multiplex PCR reads via MiXCR and lists one record per CDR3 protein. The sample yields 600,000 or so distinct CDR3 sequences, approximately 15% seen once. V is TRBV7-6 and J is TRBJ2-2, with 11 bases fitting TRBD2. The sequenced sample consisted of blood. This receptor was obtained from a woman between 50 and 59 years old with Graves' ophthalmopathy. The CDR3 loop reads CASKTSGNTGGLFF. The CDR3 coding sequence is TGTGCCAGCAAGACTAGCGGGAACACCGGGGGGCTGTTTTTT.